Each of the 11 T cell receptor beta chains below was sequenced from the same sample in a study of shared clonotypes between healthy human individuals. The naive CD8 population came from CD45RO-negative cells selected for CCR7, without terminally differentiated effector memory CD45RA+ cells. Clones were sequenced by immunoSEQ multiplex PCR, and TCRdb holds only the in-frame ones, with some missing. The sample contains approximately 2,200,000 clones, about 92% of which appear only once. Specimen: naive CD8+ T cells from PBMCs. The receptors shown here come from a man aged 18 to 30 in good health. Some clones in this sample may be carry-over from other donors' samples.

This chain joins TRBV5-6 and TRBJ2-7; D call uncertain. V lost 4 bases, J lost 4 bases, and 15 bases lay in between. CDR3 length: 14 amino acids. The germline V gene encodes CDR1 SGHDT and CDR2 YYEEEE. Here the CDR3 reads CASSPALSLYEQYF. In DNA, the CDR3 is TGTGCCAGCAGCCCCGCCCTGTCGTTGTACGAGCAGTACTTC.

The chain is built from TRBV4-3 and TRBJ2-1; 7 bases agree with TRBD2. The germline CDR1 and CDR2 sequences are LGHNA and YSLEER. Trimming at V came to 1 base and at J to 4 bases, leaving 7 bases not matched to a gene. The CDR3 consists of 16 residues. The CDR3 nucleotides read TGCGCCAGCAGCCAAGGGTGGCGGGAGTCGTACAATGAGCAGTTCTTC. Translation: CASSQGWRESYNEQFF.

This clone showed up just once. The V and J genes are TRBV6-5 and TRBJ2-7; tentative D call: TRBD2 (7 bases). V lost 0 bases, J lost 4 bases, and 13 bases lay in between. The CDR3 has 15 amino acids. Per germline, CDR1 MNHEY and CDR2 SVGAGI. For the CDR3, the DNA is TGTGCCAGCAGTTACTCCCAGGGGAGGGAATACGAGCAGTACTTC. This encodes CASSYSQGREYEQYF.

The rearrangement links TRBV7-9 to TRBJ2-1; 10 nucleotides line up with TRBD1. The CDR3 sequence is 17 residues long. V lost 2 bases and J lost 8; bases outside the gene matches: 12. CDR1 SEHNR and CDR2 FQNEAQ come from the germline V gene (reference sequence). The CDR3: CASSLFGEDRGKDEQFF. The CDR3 DNA reads TGTGCCAGCAGCTTATTTGGGGAGGACAGGGGGAAGGATGAGCAGTTCTTC.

The chain couples TRBV9 to TRBJ2-3, with 9 positions matching TRBD2. From germline, CDR1 is SGDLS and CDR2 YYNGEE. This CDR3 comprises 13 residues. After removal of 7 bases from V and 3 bases from J, the junction contained 3 bases not matched to a gene. The CDR3 is CASAGGTTDTQYF. The CDR3 bases are TGTGCCAGCGCGGGGGGGACAACAGATACGCAGTATTTT.

V and J are TRBV6-6 and TRBJ2-7; D may match TRBD1 or TRBD2 (5 bases each). Germline CDR1 is MNHNY and CDR2 is SVGAGI (reference sequence). V was clipped by 6 bases and J by 1 base, with 13 bases between them. The length of the CDR3 is 14 residues. DNA of the CDR3: TGTGCCAGCAGAGGGGACCTGATTTCCTACGAGCAGTACTTC. This encodes CASRGDLISYEQYF.

The chain carries TRBV5-1 and TRBJ2-3; D may be TRBD2 (6 bases). CDR3 length: 16 residues. CDR1 is SGHRS, CDR2 YFSETQ, per germline. V gave up 4 bases and J gave up 5 bases, with 20 bases separating them. The CDR3 is CASSPEGFAGRDTQYF. The CDR3 region has the DNA TGCGCCAGCAGCCCGGAGGGGTTTGCGGGAAGAGATACGCAGTATTTT.

The chain is built from TRBV30 and TRBJ2-7, with a weak D call TRBD1 (6 bases). Trimming removed 1 base from V and 2 bases from J, with 18 bases in between. From germline, CDR1 is GTSNPN and CDR2 SVGIG (reference sequence). This CDR3 is 16 amino acids long. The DNA for the CDR3 is TGTGCCTGGAGTGACGACAGGATCCAAGTTCCCTACGAGCAGTACTTC. Protein: CAWSDDRIQVPYEQYF. The full variable domain, its missing parts supplied by reference TRBV30 and TRBJ2-7, is SQTIHQWPATLVQPVGSPLSLECTVEGTSNPNLYWYRQAAGRGLQLLFYSVGIGQISSEVPQNLSASRPQDRQFILSSKKLLLSDSGFYLCAWSDDRIQVPYEQYFGPGTRLTVT.

The gene calls are TRBV6-5 and TRBJ1-2; D is possibly TRBD1 (6 bases). This CDR3 is 15 amino acids long. The germline V gene has CDR1 MNHEY and CDR2 SVGAGI. The V end was cut by 7 bases, the J end by 2 bases, with 17 bases between. DNA for the CDR3: TGTGCCAGCACCCCCTTCGACAGGCCGAACTATGGCTACACCTTC. It codes for CASTPFDRPNYGYTF.

About this clone itself: The same CDR3 also results from other DNA sequences found in this sample. The V call is TRBV27, the J call TRBJ2-1, with 12 bases that match TRBD2. Germline lookup yields CDR1 MNHEY and CDR2 SMNVEV (reference sequence). J was trimmed by 3 bases and V by 2 bases; bases with no gene match: 2. The CDR3 is made up of 16 amino acids. The CDR3 DNA is TGTGCCAGCAGTTTACTAGCGGGAGGGATCTACAATGAGCAGTTCTTC. This sequence encodes CASSLLAGGIYNEQFF.

This sequence joins TRBV29-1 and TRBJ2-7; perhaps TRBD2 as D (5 bases). There are 15 residues in the CDR3. V lost 2 bases to trimming and J lost 3 bases, with 17 bases between them. From germline, CDR1 is SQVTM and CDR2 ANQGSEA. CDR3 sequence reads: CSVENEGGYFYEQYF. CDR3 sequence (DNA): TGCAGCGTTGAAAATGAGGGCGGGTATTTCTACGAGCAGTACTTC.